This TCR beta chain derives from a study of metastatic and nonmetastatic thyroid tumors. The study, taken as a whole, reports: Compared with benign nodules, malignant thyroid tumors were reported to have significantly higher TCR beta diversity in both blood and tumor.

Each patient went into thyroid surgery without having received any treatment. Original processing methods: A classifier for distant metastasis in papillary thyroid cancer was constructed using CDR3 differences observed across clinicopathological groups. TCRdb used MiXCR to call clones anew from the PCR reads. The V and J calls, along with clone size, are taken from TCRdb and not from the paper's own processing. The data contain some 83,000 clones, about 12% of them seen just once; the ten biggest clones take up around 10%. This clone has only one observation. What it recognizes is unknown. With 0 bases removed from V and 0 bases from J, the gap between germline ends came to 11 bases. The germline V gene has CDR1 SGHRS and CDR2 YFSETQ. The CDR3 loop spans 16 amino acids.

The chain joins TRBV5-1 to TRBJ2-3; no clear D. The TCR originated in a female donor with papillary thyroid cancer or a benign thyroid nodule (not recorded which). Some clones in this sample may be carry-over from other donors' samples. Specimen: tumor tissue. For the CDR3, the DNA is TGCGCCAGCAGCTTGGTGGCACCCTATAGCACAGATACGCAGTATTTT. It specifies CASSLVAPYSTDTQYF.